A selection of T cell receptor beta chains follows, all from one sample in a study of blood T cell repertoires in COVID-19. Libraries were prepared by immunoSEQ multiplex PCR; TCRdb keeps only in-frame clonotypes and omits some of them. The data contain fewer than 50,000 clones, about 88% of them singletons. Sequenced sample: peripheral blood. Receptor source: a human donor in a cohort sampled during active COVID-19. The CDR3 runs from the conserved cysteine through the conserved F or W. The D gene is left open where the match is weak.

v_call,cdr3_length,j_call,d_call,cdr3_aa
TRBV28,16,TRBJ1-5,-,CASSPLQGFSNQPQHF
TRBV5-1,13,TRBJ1-1,-,CASSLGAGALAFF
TRBV6-5,15,TRBJ1-6,-,CASRLGGGSNSPLHF
TRBV28,16,TRBJ1-5,TRBD1,CASSFGDRALGQPQHF
TRBV25-1,14,TRBJ1-1,TRBD1,CASSPVRTGGAPFF
TRBV7-9,17,TRBJ1-2,-,CASSLVLLGQSNYGYTF
TRBV7-9,17,TRBJ2-7,TRBD1,CASSAPTVTGADYEQYF
TRBV5-1,15,TRBJ2-5,TRBD2,CASSFLAGIQETQYF
TRBV3-1/TRBV3-2,18,TRBJ2-7,TRBD2,CASSRVWQREGRRYEQYF
TRBV7-9,13,TRBJ1-5,-,CASSLGGGQPQHF
TRBV4-2,17,TRBJ2-7,TRBD2,CASSQEGVLAHSYEQYF
TRBV27,14,TRBJ1-4,-,CASSFSATNEKLFF
TRBV19,16,TRBJ2-2,TRBD2,CASSKRAGGPTGELFF
TRBV20-1,15,TRBJ2-5,-,CSAGAAVLGRETQYF
TRBV19,13,TRBJ1-4,-,CASSIGQYEKLFF
TRBV28,14,TRBJ2-5,-,CASEGRGTGETQYF
TRBV5-1,18,TRBJ2-6,TRBD1,CASSNRDRGLSGANVLTF
TRBV2,13,TRBJ1-4,-,CASLRGENEKLFF
TRBV27,15,TRBJ2-1,TRBD2,CASKGLAGGQDEQFF
TRBV28,14,TRBJ1-2,TRBD1,CASSPPDRVYGYTF
TRBV6-5,13,TRBJ1-1,-,CASSPDMGTEAFF
TRBV18,13,TRBJ2-5,-,CASSLGSEETQYF
TRBV9,14,TRBJ1-1,-,CASSIDAANTEAFF
TRBV24-1,17,TRBJ2-5,TRBD1,CATSDSRSGTGDETQYF
TRBV28,15,TRBJ2-7,-,CASSLGSGPPYEQYF
TRBV12-3/TRBV12-4,13,TRBJ2-1,-,CASSLGGLNEQFF
TRBV12-3/TRBV12-4,13,TRBJ1-3,-,CAIRTAAGNTIYF
TRBV10-2,14,TRBJ1-1,TRBD1,CASRGQGGYTEAFF
TRBV19,15,TRBJ1-5,-,CASSGMQADNQPQHF
TRBV28,12,TRBJ1-5,-,CAATGNNQPQHF
TRBV24-1,13,TRBJ1-1,-,CATSDTVNTEAFF
TRBV2,16,TRBJ2-6,TRBD1,CASSYRGMSGANVLTF
TRBV7-3,18,TRBJ2-3,TRBD2,CASSALNGGGSIVGYQYF
TRBV7-9,16,TRBJ2-7,-,CASSLILAGGSYEQYF
TRBV5-6,16,TRBJ2-3,TRBD2,CASSTPGLADTDTQYF
TRBV18,17,TRBJ1-5,TRBD1,CASSPGQGRANNQPQHF
TRBV7-3,15,TRBJ2-7,TRBD1,CASSLTGTVTYEQYF
TRBV5-4,15,TRBJ2-5,TRBD1,CASSVQQGLEETQYF
TRBV7-2,16,TRBJ2-7,-,CASSLDAGGTNYEQYF
TRBV12-3/TRBV12-4,12,TRBJ2-1,-,CASSLALNEQFF
TRBV18,16,TRBJ2-7,TRBD1,CASSQNPGQGAYEQYF
TRBV27,14,TRBJ1-4,-,CASRQGRANEKLFF
TRBV5-5,17,TRBJ2-1,-,CASSLAPSPGPYNEQFF
TRBV28,16,TRBJ1-2,TRBD1,CASRITAPQGARGYTF
TRBV9,15,TRBJ1-2,-,CASSPLAGANYGYTF